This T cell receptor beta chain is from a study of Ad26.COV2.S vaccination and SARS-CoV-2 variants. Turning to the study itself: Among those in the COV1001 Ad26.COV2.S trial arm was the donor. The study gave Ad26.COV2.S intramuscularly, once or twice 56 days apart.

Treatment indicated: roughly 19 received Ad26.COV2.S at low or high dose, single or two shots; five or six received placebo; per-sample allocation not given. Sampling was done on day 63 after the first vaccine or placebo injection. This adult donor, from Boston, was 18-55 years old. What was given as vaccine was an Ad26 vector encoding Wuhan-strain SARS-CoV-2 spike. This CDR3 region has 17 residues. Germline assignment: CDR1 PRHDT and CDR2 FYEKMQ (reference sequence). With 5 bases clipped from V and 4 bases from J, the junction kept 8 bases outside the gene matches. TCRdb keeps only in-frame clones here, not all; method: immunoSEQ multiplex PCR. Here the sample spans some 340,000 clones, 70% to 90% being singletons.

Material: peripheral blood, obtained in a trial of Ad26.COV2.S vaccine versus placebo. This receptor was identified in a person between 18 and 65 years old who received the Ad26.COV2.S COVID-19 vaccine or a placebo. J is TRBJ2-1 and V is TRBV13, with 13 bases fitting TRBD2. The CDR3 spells CASSHRTSGGLYNEQFF. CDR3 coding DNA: TGTGCCAGCAGCCATCGGACTAGCGGGGGACTATACAATGAGCAGTTCTTC.